The clone carrying this T cell receptor beta chain was found many times. Study processing details: Scientists estimated how many nucleated cells there were by amplifying reference gene primers. Sequenced by immunoSEQ multiplex PCR; TCRdb stores in-frame clones only, minus some. V, J and clone size are those of that table, while D and trimming were read from the DNA. The data contain around 120,000 clones, 60% to 85% of them seen just once; the ten biggest clones take up around 5.9%. The data were obtained in a study of blood T cell repertoires in COVID-19. The overall study: Collection of acute and convalescent COVID-19 samples took place in the United States, Italy and Spain. PBMCs, B-cell-depleted T cells, or T cells provided the cDNA or gDNA that made up the material.

This CDR3 spans 12 amino acids. Germline lookup yields CDR1 MDHEN and CDR2 SYDVKM. Trimming took off 3 bases at V and 4 bases at J, with 7 bases between the two ends. Sequencing was carried out using peripheral blood. The chain links TRBV28 to TRBJ2-7; D may be TRBD2 (5 bases). This TCR was recovered from a man between 70 and 80 years old with acute or convalescent COVID-19. The CDR3 sequence: CASSLREYEQYF. The CDR3 coding sequence is TGTGCCAGCAGTTTGAGGGAGTACGAGCAGTACTTC.